One sample yielded the 13 T cell receptor beta chains listed below, sequenced in a study of T-cell reconstitution after alpha-beta-depleted transplantation in children. These receptors lack a known antigen. A library of TCRbeta sequences, prepared with unique molecular identifiers, was generated. MiXCR, applied by TCRdb to the PCR reads, yields one record per CDR3 protein. Among about 290,000 distinct CDR3 sequences listed, about 7.3% were seen once. Points from the study as a whole: Newly generated T cells supplied most T-cell counts and diversity one year post-transplant.

Sample: peripheral blood, taken 360 days after TCRalphabeta/CD19-depleted stem cell transplant. These receptors were taken from a female patient aged 2-10 years who had a stem cell transplant for Fanconi anemia, so the T cells may come from the graft donor.

In its sample, this clonotype was seen many times. The chain has TRBV20-1 and TRBJ2-3; 10 nucleotides align to TRBD2. The germline gives CDR1 DFQATT, CDR2 SNEGSKA (reference sequence). V trimming: 0 bases; J trimming: 5 bases; junction bases outside the gene matches: 14. The length of the CDR3 is 18 residues. The CDR3 loop reads CSARDKSRSSGSGDTQYF. The CDR3 nucleotides read TGCAGTGCTAGAGATAAGTCCCGATCTAGCGGGAGTGGAGATACGCAGTATTTT.

This clonotype was seen repeatedly, ten times or more. The chain links TRBV9 to TRBJ2-7; 8 nucleotides align to TRBD1. The J segment lost 3 bases and the V segment lost 3 bases, leaving 5 bases of the junction unmatched. The CDR3 is 14 residues long. Germline V gene lookup returns CDR1 SGDLS and CDR2 YYNGEE. Here the CDR3 reads CASSGGTGDYEQYF. The CDR3 DNA follows: TGTGCCAGCAGCGGGGGGACAGGCGACTACGAGCAGTACTTC.

V is TRBV11-2 and J is TRBJ2-7; TRBD2 matches 8 bases. V lost 4 bases, J lost 3 bases, and 2 bases stayed unmatched. The germline CDR1 and CDR2 sequences are SGHAT and FQNNGV. The CDR3 has 13 amino acids. This chain's CDR3 is CASSYGTSYEQYF. CDR3 bases: TGTGCCAGCAGCTATGGGACTAGCTACGAGCAGTACTTC.

This chain joins TRBV5-4 and TRBJ1-2; D unresolved. Germline V gives CDR1 SGHNT, CDR2 YYREEE (reference sequence). The CDR3 is made up of 14 amino acids. V was cut by 0 bases and J by 4 bases, with 10 bases left in between. The CDR3 sequence is CASSLDGLSYGYTF. The CDR3 nucleotides read TGTGCCAGCAGCTTGGACGGACTTAGCTATGGCTACACCTTC.

This clonotype was counted at least ten times. This chain connects TRBV6-5 to TRBJ2-5, with unresolved D. CDR1 is MNHEY, CDR2 SVGAGI, per germline. CDR3 size: 15 residues. V was trimmed by 0 bases and J by 3 bases, leaving 11 bases between them. CDR3 in DNA: TGTGCCAGCAGTTACTCTTTGGGCCTAGAAGAGACCCAGTACTTC. It encodes CASSYSLGLEETQYF.

At least ten counts were recorded for this clonotype. The chain recombines TRBV29-1 with TRBJ1-2; D may be TRBD1 (5 bases). V was clipped by 1 base and J by 8 bases, with 20 bases between them. Germline loops: CDR1 SQVTM, CDR2 ANQGSEA. The CDR3 has 15 amino acids. CDR3 coding DNA: TGCAGCGTTGAAGGTCGGGGCGGACCGATGGGAGGCTACACCTTC. The encoded protein is CSVEGRGGPMGGYTF.

The table lists this clonotype with many counts. V is TRBV6-1 and J is TRBJ2-7, with TRBD1 identical over 8 bases. Germline lookup yields CDR1 MNHNS and CDR2 SASEGT. V lost 4 bases, J lost 3 bases, and 5 bases stayed unmatched. This CDR3 region has 14 residues. DNA of the CDR3: TGTGCCAGCAGTGCGGACAGGGATCTCTACGAGCAGTACTTC. Its translation is CASSADRDLYEQYF.

This clonotype was counted only a few times. The chain recombines TRBV5-1 with TRBJ1-1; the match to TRBD1 covers 10 bases. Per germline, CDR1 SGHRS and CDR2 YFSETQ. The CDR3 is 15 amino acids. V lost 0 bases to trimming and J lost 9 bases; unmatched junction nucleotides: 8. The CDR3 bases are TGCGCCAGCAGCTTGGCTGACAGGGGGCAACTCCAAGCTTTCTTT. This codes for CASSLADRGQLQAFF.

This clonotype was detected ten times or more. The chain links TRBV12-3 or TRBV12-4 to TRBJ1-1; unclear D gene. This CDR3 spans 16 amino acids. V lost 3 bases and J 3 bases, leaving 17 bases between the germline ends. DNA for the CDR3: TGTGCCAGCAGTTTCCTTAGTTTAGGGCAATACACTGAAGCTTTCTTT. Protein product: CASSFLSLGQYTEAFF.

A few counts support this clonotype. The rearrangement joins TRBV4-2 to TRBJ1-1, with D possibly TRBD1 on 6 matching bases. This CDR3 has 15 amino acids. Trimming took 1 base from V and 0 from J, leaving 9 bases between them. Looked up from germline, CDR1 is LGHNA and CDR2 is YNFKEQ. DNA of the CDR3: TGTGCCAGCAGCCAAGGACAGGAGATGAACACTGAAGCTTTCTTT. Translating it yields CASSQGQEMNTEAFF.

This chain joins TRBV3-1 and TRBJ1-5; D gene uncertain. Germline CDR1 is LGHDT and CDR2 is YNNKEL (reference sequence). The CDR3 runs to 14 residues. Deletions cut 1 base from V and 6 bases from J, with 10 bases between. CDR3 region: CASSQGKGRQPQHF. CDR3 bases: TGTGCCAGCAGCCAAGGAAAGGGTCGTCAGCCCCAGCATTTT.

About this clonotype itself: A clone one base away is much larger, so this may be a read error. The conserved closing phenylalanine or tryptophan is absent in this CDR3, likely reflecting a read error. The chain has TRBV20-1 and TRBJ2-7, with D perhaps matching TRBD1 (6 bases). CDR3 length: 18 amino acids. The ends were cut back, 0 bases at V and 2 bases at J, with 23 bases in the middle. The V gene's germline CDR1 is DFQATT and CDR2 SNEGSKA (reference sequence). In DNA, the CDR3 is TGCAGTGCTAGAGATGGTGTTCTGGGGGACATGCTCACCTACGAGCAGTACTAC. Amino acid sequence: CSARDGVLGDMLTYEQYY.

At least ten counts were recorded for this clonotype. The rearrangement links TRBV20-1 to TRBJ2-7; 9 positions agree with TRBD1. The V segment lost 8 bases and the J segment 2 bases; nucleotides outside the gene matches: 4. The length of the CDR3 is 12 residues. Germline assignment: CDR1 DFQATT and CDR2 SNEGSKA (reference sequence). This CDR3 is CSTGQGTYEQYF. The CDR3 DNA sequence: TGCAGTACCGGACAGGGGACCTACGAGCAGTACTTC.